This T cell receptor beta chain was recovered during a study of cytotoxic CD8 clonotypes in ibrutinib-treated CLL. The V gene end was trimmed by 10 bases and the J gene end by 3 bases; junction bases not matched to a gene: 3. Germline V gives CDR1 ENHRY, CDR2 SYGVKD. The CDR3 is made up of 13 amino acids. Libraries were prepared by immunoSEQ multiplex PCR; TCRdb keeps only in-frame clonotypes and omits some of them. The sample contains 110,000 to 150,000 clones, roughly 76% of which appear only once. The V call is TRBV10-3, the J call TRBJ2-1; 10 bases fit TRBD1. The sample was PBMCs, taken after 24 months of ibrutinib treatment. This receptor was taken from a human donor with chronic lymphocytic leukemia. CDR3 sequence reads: CATGTGDYNEQFF. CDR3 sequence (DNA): TGTGCCACGGGGACAGGGGACTACAATGAGCAGTTCTTC.